The source of this TCR beta chain is a study of control samples from healthy donors and cancer patients (TCRdb year 2020). Note on this clone: Its specific antigen is unknown. Qualities for individual bases were not recorded, and no much larger clone is one base off.

Taken from the germline V gene (reference sequence), the CDR1 and CDR2 loops are MNHEY and SMNVEV. CDR3 length: 16 amino acids, cysteine to phenylalanine. The entry retains the CDR3 DNA only, 48 bases that are in frame from base 1. Clipping removes 5 bases from V and 3 bases from J, with 7 as the unmatched junction base count. Library prep was done by the immunoSEQ multiplex PCR assay. TCRdb holds this immuneACCESS table with in-frame rearrangements only. Some clones are missing; in checked studies, unresolved V genes explain under half, and the rest has no known cause. A total of 35,000 to 50,000 clones appear in this sample, approximately 94% of them only once. The leading ten clones occupy more than 20% of the sample.

Sequenced: blood. Recombination joined TRBV27 with TRBJ2-1; 10 nucleotides in the junction match TRBD2. This TCR came from a man in his 60s in good health. Read as DNA, the sequence is TGTGCCAGCAGTCCATATGGGACTAGCGTCTACAATGAGCAGTTCTTC. It encodes CASSPYGTSVYNEQFF.